One sample yielded the 20 T cell receptor beta chains listed below, sequenced in a study of T cell changes during pregnancy in multiple sclerosis. Only in-frame clones appear in the TCRdb table, and some are missing; sequencing was by immunoSEQ multiplex PCR. The table has tens of thousands of clones, roughly 90% seen once; the top ten hold almost 0.3%. This specimen was CD4+ T cells from peripheral blood mononuclear cells, taken in the third trimester of pregnancy. The source of these receptors is a female donor in good health, enrolled as a control in a pregnancy study.

V and J are TRBV18 and TRBJ2-5, with TRBD2 as a possible D gene (6 bases). This CDR3 comprises 16 residues. Looked up from germline, CDR1 is KGHSH and CDR2 is LQKENI. Between the trimmed V and J ends, which lost 3 bases and 0 bases, there was a span of 14 bases. CDR3 sequence reads: CASSPSGVGYQETQYF. In DNA, the CDR3 is TGTGCCAGCTCACCGTCGGGGGTCGGGTACCAAGAGACCCAGTACTTC.

The gene calls are TRBV7-9 and TRBJ1-2; TRBD1 might be the D (5 bases). Germline-derived CDR1 and CDR2 are SEHNR and FQNEAQ (reference sequence). This CDR3 spans 16 amino acids. V lost 3 bases and J 6 bases, leaving 20 bases between the germline ends. The CDR3 is CASSFGTASRRDGYTF. Written as DNA, the CDR3 is TGTGCCAGCAGCTTCGGGACGGCCAGTAGGAGGGATGGCTACACCTTC.

The chain joins TRBV18 to TRBJ1-2, with D possibly TRBD1 on 6 matching bases. The V gene lost 0 bases and the J gene lost 4 bases, with 9 bases spanning the gap. Germline CDR1 KGHSH, CDR2 LQKENI. CDR3 length: 14 residues. The CDR3: CASSPPAGVYGYTF. The CDR3 DNA reads as TGTGCCAGCTCACCACCGGCAGGGGTCTATGGCTACACCTTC.

CDR3 sequence reads: CASSKMRQDSYGYTF. The CDR3 DNA reads TGTGCCAGCAGTAAAATGAGGCAGGACAGCTATGGCTACACCTTC. The gene calls are TRBV27 and TRBJ1-2, with a tentative D call TRBD1 (6 bases). This CDR3 spans 15 amino acids. V lost 5 bases to trimming and J lost 4 bases, with 17 bases between them. The V gene's germline CDR1 is MNHEY and CDR2 SMNVEV (reference sequence).

The V gene is TRBV5-1, the J gene TRBJ1-2, with 9 bases identical to TRBD1. Unmatched junction bases numbered 2, after V lost 4 bases and J lost 7 bases. The V gene's germline CDR1 is SGHRS and CDR2 YFSETQ. The CDR3 has 12 amino acids. The CDR3 bases are TGCGCCAGCAGCCCGGGACAGGGTGGCTACACCTTC. Translated: CASSPGQGGYTF.

The chain employs TRBV5-1 and TRBJ1-2; 10 nucleotides align to TRBD1. The trim removed 4 bases at V and 7 bases at J, leaving 10 bases unmatched. This CDR3 is built from 15 residues. CDR1 and CDR2 from the germline V gene are SGHRS and YFSETQ. CDR3 sequence: CASSVRQGARGGYTF. For the CDR3, the DNA is TGCGCCAGCAGCGTAAGACAGGGGGCACGGGGTGGCTACACCTTC.

This clone was counted between two and nine times. The chain employs TRBV9 and TRBJ2-5, with a tentative D call TRBD1 (6 bases). Germline CDR1 is SGDLS and CDR2 is YYNGEE. The CDR3 spans 15 residues. Trimming shortened V by 3 bases and J by 3 bases, and 15 bases separated the two germline ends. CDR3 in DNA: TGTGCCAGCAGCGCTTCCGGGACACAAAAAGAGACCCAGTACTTC. Translation gives CASSASGTQKETQYF.

Remarks on this clone: Other DNA sequences of this sample code for an identical CDR3. J is TRBJ1-1 and V is TRBV11-3; tentatively, D is TRBD1 (5 bases). The CDR3 consists of 13 residues. Germline lookup yields CDR1 SGHNT and CDR2 YENEEA. V lost 2 bases and J 2 bases, leaving 6 bases between the germline ends. The CDR3 nucleotides read TGTGCCAGCAGCTTACAGGGAAACACTGAAGCTTTCTTT. It is translated as CASSLQGNTEAFF.

This chain links TRBV6-1 with TRBJ2-2; D may be TRBD1 (7 bases). Trimming cost V 4 bases and J 0 bases, with 12 bases left between them. The germline V gene encodes CDR1 MNHNS and CDR2 SASEGT. The CDR3 length is 16 residues. CDR3: CASSGGDRSNTGELFF. CDR3 in DNA: TGTGCCAGCAGTGGGGGGGACAGATCGAACACCGGGGAGCTGTTTTTT.

The chain combines TRBV6-1 with TRBJ1-2, with a weak D call TRBD1 (5 bases). CDR1 and CDR2 from the germline V gene are MNHNS and SASEGT. V shed 3 bases and J shed 0 bases, with 5 bases lying between them. CDR3 size: 13 residues. The CDR3 region is CASSEGPNYGYTF. The CDR3 DNA reads TGTGCCAGCAGTGAGGGGCCTAACTATGGCTACACCTTC.

CDR3 DNA sequence: TGTGCCAGCAGCTTAAAAAGGGGCCACTACTTC. Translated, it gives CASSLKRGHYF. J is TRBJ2-5 and V is TRBV7-2, with D possibly matching TRBD1 (5 bases). The germline gives CDR1 SGHTA, CDR2 FQGNSA. V was trimmed by 2 bases and J by 14 bases, leaving 12 bases between them. The CDR3 consists of 11 residues.

The chain links TRBV4-3 to TRBJ2-2; no clear D. There are 14 residues in the CDR3. V was cut by 3 bases and J by 0 bases, with 5 bases left in between. Germline CDR1 reads LGHNA; CDR2 reads YSLEER. CDR3 nucleotide sequence: TGCGCCAGCAGCCATAACACGAACACCGGGGAGCTGTTTTTT. As protein: CASSHNTNTGELFF.

V gene TRBV19 combines with J gene TRBJ1-5, with D perhaps matching TRBD1 (5 bases). The V end was cut by 3 bases, the J end by 1 base, with 16 bases between. The CDR3 consists of 17 residues. CDR1 is LNHDA and CDR2 is SQIVND in the germline V gene (reference sequence). The CDR3 protein is CASSMQSQGVSNQPQHF. The CDR3 region has the DNA TGTGCCAGTAGTATGCAATCCCAAGGGGTAAGCAATCAGCCCCAGCATTTT.

The count of this clone is one. This rearrangement joins TRBV5-1 to TRBJ2-3, with 7 positions matching TRBD2. V was pared by 5 bases and J by 9 bases, with 6 bases of the junction left unmatched. The CDR3 extends over 12 amino acids. CDR1 SGHRS and CDR2 YFSETQ come from the germline V gene. The CDR3 bases are TGCGCCAGCAGACCTGGACTAGAAACGCAGTATTTT. Its protein is CASRPGLETQYF.

The chain combines TRBV5-6 with TRBJ2-2; D may be TRBD1 (6 bases). The CDR3 is made up of 13 amino acids. Germline CDR1 is SGHDT and CDR2 is YYEEEE. V dropped 0 bases and J dropped 6 bases, with 6 bases sitting between them. The CDR3 protein is CASSLGGPGELFF. CDR3 DNA sequence: TGTGCCAGCAGCTTGGGGGGGCCCGGGGAGCTGTTTTTT.

The chain links TRBV5-1 to TRBJ2-1; the D is unclear. Germline values: CDR1 SGHRS, CDR2 YFSETQ. V lost 0 bases and J lost 5, with 6 bases in between. The CDR3 is 13 residues long. The CDR3 nucleotides read TGCGCCAGCAGCTTGGACACGAACAATGAGCAGTTCTTC. Residues: CASSLDTNNEQFF.

The gene calls are TRBV9 and TRBJ2-3; 7 bases are a match to TRBD2. This CDR3 is built from 17 residues. From germline, CDR1 is SGDLS and CDR2 YYNGEE. The trim removed 2 bases at V and 3 bases at J, leaving 12 bases unmatched. The CDR3 sequence: CASSVSPRARGTDTQYF. CDR3 DNA sequence: TGTGCCAGCAGCGTTTCCCCCCGCGCGCGGGGGACAGATACGCAGTATTTT. The full variable domain, completed using reference TRBV9 and TRBJ2-3, is DSGVTQTPKHLITATGQRVTLRCSPRSGDLSVYWYQQSLDQGLQFLIQYYNGEERAKGNILERFSAQQFPDLHSELNLSSLELGDSALYFCASSVSPRARGTDTQYFGPGTRLTVL.

The chain links TRBV2 to TRBJ1-2, with D perhaps TRBD1 (5 bases). CDR1 and CDR2 from the germline V gene are SNHLY and FYNNEI. Between the trimmed V and J ends, which lost 2 bases and 7 bases, there was a span of 11 bases. The CDR3 loop spans 13 amino acids. The CDR3 bases are TGTGCCAGCAGTGAACCAGGGAAGTTTGGCTACACCTTC. Translated, it gives CASSEPGKFGYTF.

The rearrangement links TRBV7-9 to TRBJ1-1, with D unclear. The germline V gene has CDR1 SEHNR and CDR2 FQNEAQ (reference sequence). The CDR3 totals 15 residues. The V end lost 2 bases, the J end lost 1 base, and 11 bases lay between the germline ends. The CDR3 DNA sequence: TGTGCCAGCAGCTTAAGAGGGAGGGAGAACACTGAAGCTTTCTTT. It translates to CASSLRGRENTEAFF.

The V call is TRBV5-1, the J call TRBJ2-5; 11 bases line up with TRBD2. The CDR3 has 16 residues. Germline trimming cut 3 bases from V and 0 bases from J; bases unmatched to any gene: 4. CDR1 is SGHRS, CDR2 YFSETQ, per germline. The CDR3 DNA reads as TGCGCCAGCAGCTCCAGACTAGCGGGGAACCAAGAGACCCAGTACTTC. Protein: CASSSRLAGNQETQYF.